This T cell receptor beta chain was retrieved from a study of T cells expressing NK-cell markers. Study observations and caveats: CD8+ T cells in 5 or 6 donors included dominant NKG2C+ clonotypes at about 1.0-8%. These clonotypes, the leaders elsewhere, also led the CD3+CD56-NKG2C+ fraction in a handful of donors.

The CDR3 extends over 16 amino acids. The germline V gene has CDR1 SGHTS and CDR2 YDEGEE. A note on this clonotype: The antigen remains undetermined.

TCRdb re-called the 5' RACE reads and catalogs CDR3 proteins one per entry, DNA excluded. Its table lists some 280,000 distinct CDR3 sequences. Sequenced material: blood T cells: a sorted CD56 or NKG2C T cell subset, CD4+ or CD8+ T cells, or bulk PBMC T cells (not recorded which). J is TRBJ2-3 and V is TRBV5-8. This TCR came from a young man in good health. CDR3 protein: CASSLGGSAGTDTQYF.